This T cell receptor beta chain was documented in a study of T cells in Graves' hyperthyroidism and ophthalmopathy. Template material for amplifying TCR beta CDR3 regions consisted of RNA transcripts. RT-PCR in the first round (using the HTBI primer set) targeted the TCR CDR3. TCRdb reprocessed the multiplex PCR reads with MiXCR, giving one entry per CDR3 protein. Seen here are over 650,000 distinct CDR3 sequences, nearly 45% observed once, and the top ten hold approximately 7.2%. Germline V gives CDR1 DFQATT, CDR2 SNEGSKA (reference sequence). The CDR3 runs 16 residues. Study-wide results and caveats: Stable hyperthyroidism was told apart from ophthalmopathy by a model built on 13 V-J features.

Uncontrolled infection, other autoimmune disease, pregnancy or lactation led to exclusion. Points on this clonotype: Its antigen remains unknown. Relative to the germline gene, one junction end is altered; a read error may explain this.

The sequence was obtained from an adult man with Graves' disease, either hyperthyroidism or ophthalmopathy (not recorded which). The chain recombines TRBV20-1 with TRBJ2-2, with TRBD1 identical over 7 bases. Sequenced sample: peripheral blood or thyroid tissue (not recorded which). The CDR3 DNA follows: TGCAGTGCTAGCCTCAGGGACAGCCCTAATACCGGGGCGCTGTTTTTT. Its translation: CSASLRDSPNTGALFF.